The next 18 T cell receptor beta chains were all read from a single sample in a study of HIV-infected patients and healthy controls. TCRdb processed the 5' RACE reads anew with MiXCR; each CDR3 protein has one entry. This sample has 70,000 or so distinct CDR3 sequences; about 16% occur once, and the top ten carry around 5.9%. The specimen sequenced was CD4+ T cells from blood. These receptors all stem from a human donor in good health.

The chain couples TRBV30 to TRBJ2-5; 8 nucleotides agree with TRBD2. There are 12 residues in the CDR3. V shed 2 bases, J shed 5 bases, and the junction held 1 base outside the gene matches. The germline V gene encodes CDR1 GTSNPN and CDR2 SVGIG (reference sequence). The chain's CDR3 is CAWSSGGETQYF. The CDR3 coding sequence is TGTGCCTGGAGTTCGGGGGGGGAGACCCAGTACTTC.

The chain couples TRBV4-2 to TRBJ2-6, with no clear D. The germline V gene encodes CDR1 LGHNA and CDR2 YNFKEQ. This CDR3 has 14 amino acids. The V end was cut by 8 bases, the J end by 0 bases, with 8 bases between. CDR3 sequence (DNA): TGTGCCAGCCGATGGAACTCTGGGGCCAACGTCCTGACTTTC. This translates into CASRWNSGANVLTF.

The V gene is TRBV6-5, the J gene TRBJ2-7; 10 bases map to TRBD2. Germline CDR1 reads MNHEY; CDR2 reads SVGAGI. The CDR3 sequence is 14 residues long. V gave up 5 bases and J gave up 4 bases; unmatched junction bases: 5. The CDR3 DNA reads as TGTGCCAGCAGTCCCGGGACTAGCGCTTACGAGCAGTACTTC. This codes for CASSPGTSAYEQYF.

This clonotype was seen only a few times. The chain links TRBV5-1 to TRBJ2-1; tentatively, D is TRBD1 (6 bases). The CDR3 has 20 residues. With 0 bases removed from V and 3 bases from J, the gap between germline ends came to 25 bases. The germline CDR1 and CDR2 sequences are SGHRS and YFSETQ. CDR3 sequence: CASSLVSPAGVVSDYNEQFF. CDR3 nucleotide sequence: TGCGCCAGCAGCTTGGTGTCCCCGGCAGGGGTAGTGAGTGACTACAATGAGCAGTTCTTC.

The chain uses TRBV7-9 and TRBJ1-1, with D tentatively TRBD1 (5 bases). The CDR3 loop spans 13 amino acids. Trimming took 6 bases from V and 4 from J, leaving 12 bases between them. From germline, CDR1 is SEHNR and CDR2 FQNEAQ (reference sequence). The CDR3 DNA reads TGTGCCAGCAGGGGGGACGGCGGCACTGAAGCTTTCTTT. Protein: CASRGDGGTEAFF. The whole variable domain, remainder taken from reference TRBV7-9 and TRBJ1-1, is DTGVSQNPRHKITKRGQNVTFRCDPISEHNRLYWYRQTLGQGPEFLTYFQNEAQLEKSRLLSDRFSAERPKGSFSTLEIQRTEQGDSAMYLCASRGDGGTEAFFGQGTRLTVV.

This chain joins TRBV5-4 and TRBJ2-1; 8 bases align to TRBD2. This CDR3 is 14 amino acids long. V was clipped by 6 bases and J by 0 bases; unmatched bases: 2. The germline V gene encodes CDR1 SGHNT and CDR2 YYREEE (reference sequence). The CDR3 here is CASKSGGSYNEQFF. DNA for the CDR3: TGTGCCAGCAAAAGCGGGGGCTCCTACAATGAGCAGTTCTTC.

The chain is built from TRBV20-1 and TRBJ2-1; 8 nucleotides align to TRBD2. V was clipped by 5 bases and J by 4 bases; unmatched bases: 7. The CDR3 loop spans 14 amino acids. The germline CDR1 and CDR2 sequences are DFQATT and SNEGSKA (reference sequence). This chain's CDR3 is CSADSGRQYNEQFF. CDR3 nucleotide sequence: TGCAGTGCTGACAGCGGGAGACAATACAATGAGCAGTTCTTC.

V gene TRBV7-8 combines with J gene TRBJ2-5; maybe TRBD2 (6 bases). Trimming took off 5 bases at V and 1 base at J, with 11 bases between the two ends. In germline, CDR1 is SGHVS, CDR2 FQNEAQ. The CDR3 runs to 14 residues. CDR3 sequence reads: CASSRGRTQETQYF. The CDR3 coding sequence is TGTGCCAGCAGCCGGGGGAGAACCCAAGAGACCCAGTACTTC.

At least ten counts were recorded for this clonotype. V usage is TRBV3-1 and J usage is TRBJ2-7; the D gene is possibly TRBD1 (6 bases). The CDR3 is 13 amino acids. Germline assignment: CDR1 LGHDT and CDR2 YNNKEL (reference sequence). The V end lost 4 bases, the J end lost 2 bases, and 9 bases lay between the germline ends. The CDR3 loop is CASSPRDTYEQYF. The CDR3 DNA reads TGTGCCAGCAGCCCCCGGGACACCTACGAGCAGTACTTC.

V is TRBV11-3 and J is TRBJ2-1; 13 bases map to TRBD2. CDR3 length: 17 residues. J lost 5 bases, V lost 6 bases, and 10 bases had no gene match. Germline V gene data show CDR1 as SGHNT and CDR2 as YENEEA. For the CDR3, the DNA is TGTGCCAGCAGTTCGGGACTAGCGGGGAGGAAAAACAATGAGCAGTTCTTC. Encoded protein: CASSSGLAGRKNNEQFF.

This clonotype has more than one count but fewer than ten. V is TRBV29-1 and J is TRBJ2-3; D not certain. The ends were cut back, 4 bases at V and 6 bases at J, with 14 bases in the middle. CDR3 length: 13 amino acids. Germline V CDR1 and CDR2: SQVTM, ANQGSEA. CDR3 amino acids: CSVVGSSHDTQYF. The CDR3 nucleotides read TGCAGCGTTGTGGGCAGTTCACATGATACGCAGTATTTT.

This clonotype was observed a handful of times. This rearrangement joins TRBV9 to TRBJ2-2; D is undetermined. The V end was cut by 0 bases, the J end by 2 bases, with 5 bases between. Germline lookup yields CDR1 SGDLS and CDR2 YYNGEE. The CDR3 sequence is 14 residues long. As DNA, the CDR3 is TGTGCCAGCAGCGTAGGTCCTAACACCGGGGAGCTGTTTTTT. This sequence encodes CASSVGPNTGELFF.

This chain joins TRBV11-1 and TRBJ1-6, with a weak D call TRBD1 (6 bases). The germline gives CDR1 SGHAT, CDR2 FQDESV (reference sequence). Trimming removed 4 bases at V and 7 bases at J, with 11 bases between. The CDR3 is made up of 14 amino acids. CDR3 DNA: TGTGCCAGCAGCTCGGGGGGCCTCAATTCACCCCTCCACTTT. This codes for CASSSGGLNSPLHF.

This clonotype has a count of ten or more. This sequence joins TRBV7-6 and TRBJ2-5, with D tentatively TRBD1 (6 bases). CDR1 and CDR2 from the germline V gene are SGHVS and FNYEAQ. V dropped 6 bases and J dropped 1 base, with 15 bases sitting between them. This CDR3 spans 15 amino acids. The CDR3 coding sequence is TGTGCCAGCAGTTTGGTCCTGGGGGCCCAAGAGACCCAGTACTTC. Its translation is CASSLVLGAQETQYF. Filled out from reference TRBV7-6 and TRBJ2-5, the complete variable domain reads GAGVSQSPRYKVTKRGQDVALRCDPISGHVSLYWYRQALGQGPEFLTYFNYEAQQDKSGLPNDRFSAERPEGSISTLTIQRTEQRDSAMYRCASSLVLGAQETQYFGPGTRLLVL.

The chain employs TRBV7-9 and TRBJ2-3; D possibly matches TRBD1 or TRBD2 (7 bases each). Trimming left V 5 bases short and J 4 bases short, with 13 bases between. The CDR3 length is 14 residues. Germline CDR1 and CDR2: SEHNR and FQNEAQ (reference sequence). CDR3 nucleotides: TGTGCCAGCAGCCAGGGGGGGCATCCAGATACGCAGTATTTT. This translates into CASSQGGHPDTQYF.

The chain is built from TRBV5-1 and TRBJ2-1; 11 nucleotides line up with TRBD2. The length of the CDR3 is 16 residues. V lost 4 bases to trimming and J lost 2 bases; unmatched junction nucleotides: 5. Germline values: CDR1 SGHRS, CDR2 YFSETQ. For the CDR3, the DNA is TGCGCCAGCAGCCTGGGACTAGCGGAAACCTACAATGAGCAGTTCTTC. Amino acid sequence: CASSLGLAETYNEQFF.

This chain links TRBV20-1 with TRBJ1-1; D gene unclear. The CDR3 sequence is 15 residues long. Germline V gives CDR1 DFQATT, CDR2 SNEGSKA (reference sequence). V shed 2 bases and J shed 0 bases, with 13 bases lying between them. The DNA for the CDR3 is TGCAGTGCTAGATTGCTGGTCCGGATGAACACTGAAGCTTTCTTT. Protein sequence: CSARLLVRMNTEAFF.

The chain employs TRBV20-1 and TRBJ2-5; 9 bases are shared with TRBD2. Germline V lookup: CDR1 DFQATT, CDR2 SNEGSKA (reference sequence). The CDR3 loop spans 20 amino acids. The V and J ends lost 0 bases and 4 bases, in that order; junction bases with no gene match: 21. The CDR3 is CSARDRSGTSSMGLRETQYF. Written as DNA, the CDR3 is TGCAGTGCTAGAGATCGGTCAGGGACTAGCAGCATGGGCCTAAGAGAGACCCAGTACTTC.